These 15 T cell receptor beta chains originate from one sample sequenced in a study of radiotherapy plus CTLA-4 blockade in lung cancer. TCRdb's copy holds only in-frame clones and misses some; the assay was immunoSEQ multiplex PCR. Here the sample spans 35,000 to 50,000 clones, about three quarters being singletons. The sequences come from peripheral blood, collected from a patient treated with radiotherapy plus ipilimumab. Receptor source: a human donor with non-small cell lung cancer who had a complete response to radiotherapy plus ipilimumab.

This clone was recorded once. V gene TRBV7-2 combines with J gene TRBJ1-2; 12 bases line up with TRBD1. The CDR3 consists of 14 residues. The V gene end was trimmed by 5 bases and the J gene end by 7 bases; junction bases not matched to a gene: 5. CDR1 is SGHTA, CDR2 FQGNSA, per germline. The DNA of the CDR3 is TGTGCCAGCAGCCTGGGACAGGGGGCAGGTGGCTACACCTTC. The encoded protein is CASSLGQGAGGYTF.

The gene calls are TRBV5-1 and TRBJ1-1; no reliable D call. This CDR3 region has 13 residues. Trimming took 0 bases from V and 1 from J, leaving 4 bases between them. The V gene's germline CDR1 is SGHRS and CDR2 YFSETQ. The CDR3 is CASSLEQNTEAFF. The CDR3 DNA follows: TGCGCCAGCAGCTTGGAACAGAACACTGAAGCTTTCTTT.

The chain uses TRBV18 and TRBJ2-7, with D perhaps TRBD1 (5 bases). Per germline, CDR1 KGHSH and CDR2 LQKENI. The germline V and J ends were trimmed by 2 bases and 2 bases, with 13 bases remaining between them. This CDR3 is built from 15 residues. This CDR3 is CASSPFTTETYEQYF. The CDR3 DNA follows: TGTGCCAGCTCACCATTTACGACAGAGACCTACGAGCAGTACTTC. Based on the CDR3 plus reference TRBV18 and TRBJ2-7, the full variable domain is NAGVMQNPRHLVRRRGQEARLRCSPMKGHSHVYWYRQLPEEGLKFMVYLQKENIIDESGMPKERFSAEFPKEGPSILRIQQVVRGDSAAYFCASSPFTTETYEQYFGPGTRLTVT.

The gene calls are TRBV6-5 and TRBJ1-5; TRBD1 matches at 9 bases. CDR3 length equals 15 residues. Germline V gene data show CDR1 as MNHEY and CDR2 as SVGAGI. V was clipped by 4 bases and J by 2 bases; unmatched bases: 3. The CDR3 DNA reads TGTGCCAGCAGTTCCCGGGACAGGGGCAATCAGCCCCAGCATTTT. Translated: CASSSRDRGNQPQHF.

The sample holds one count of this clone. The CDR3 DNA reads TGTGCCAGTGAGACAGGGGGAGGAACCGGGGAGCTGTTTTTT. Encoded protein: CASETGGGTGELFF. The chain is built from TRBV6-1 and TRBJ2-2, with 9 bases matching TRBD1. V dropped 9 bases and J dropped 5; count of bases not matched to a gene: 7. Germline CDR1 reads MNHNS; CDR2 reads SASEGT. The CDR3 consists of 14 residues.

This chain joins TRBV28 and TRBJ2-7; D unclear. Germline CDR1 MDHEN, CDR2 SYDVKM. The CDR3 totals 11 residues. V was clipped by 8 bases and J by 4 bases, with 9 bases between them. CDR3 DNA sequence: TGTGCCAGCTTAAGTGAGTACGAGCAGTACTTC. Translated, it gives CASLSEYEQYF. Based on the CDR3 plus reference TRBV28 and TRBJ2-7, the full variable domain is DVKVTQSSRYLVKRTGEKVFLECVQDMDHENMFWYRQDPGLGLRLIYFSYDVKMKEKGDIPEGYSVSREKKERFSLILESASTNQTSMYLCASLSEYEQYFGPGTRLTVT.

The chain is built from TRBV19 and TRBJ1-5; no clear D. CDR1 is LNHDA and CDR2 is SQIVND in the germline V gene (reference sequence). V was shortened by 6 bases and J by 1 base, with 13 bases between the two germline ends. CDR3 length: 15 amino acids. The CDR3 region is CASRLSRGSNQPQHF. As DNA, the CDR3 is TGTGCCAGTAGACTTAGTCGGGGAAGCAATCAGCCCCAGCATTTT.

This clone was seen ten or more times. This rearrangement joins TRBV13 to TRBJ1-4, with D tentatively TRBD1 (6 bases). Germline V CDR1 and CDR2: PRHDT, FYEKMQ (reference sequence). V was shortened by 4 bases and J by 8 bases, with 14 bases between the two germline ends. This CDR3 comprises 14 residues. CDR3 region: CASSSSGEREKLFF. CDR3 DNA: TGTGCCAGCAGCTCGTCAGGGGAGAGGGAAAAACTGTTTTTT. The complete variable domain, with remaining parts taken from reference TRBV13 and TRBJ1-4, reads AAGVIQSPRHLIKEKRETATLKCYPIPRHDTVYWYQQGPGQDPQFLISFYEKMQSDKGSIPDRFSAQQFSDYHSELNMSSLELGDSALYFCASSSSGEREKLFFGSGTQLSVL.

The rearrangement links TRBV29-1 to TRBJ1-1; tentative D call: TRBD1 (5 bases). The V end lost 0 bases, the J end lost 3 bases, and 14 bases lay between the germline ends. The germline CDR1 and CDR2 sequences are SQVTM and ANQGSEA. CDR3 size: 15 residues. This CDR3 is CSVEDLLAGYTEAFF. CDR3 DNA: TGCAGCGTTGAAGATCTTCTGGCAGGGTACACTGAAGCTTTCTTT.

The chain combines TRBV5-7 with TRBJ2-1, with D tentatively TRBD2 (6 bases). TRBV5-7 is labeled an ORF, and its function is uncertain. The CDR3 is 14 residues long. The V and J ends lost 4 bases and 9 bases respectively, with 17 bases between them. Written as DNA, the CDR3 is TGTGCCAGCAGCCAGCCGTATAGCGGAGGTGAGCAGTTCTTC. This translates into CASSQPYSGGEQFF.

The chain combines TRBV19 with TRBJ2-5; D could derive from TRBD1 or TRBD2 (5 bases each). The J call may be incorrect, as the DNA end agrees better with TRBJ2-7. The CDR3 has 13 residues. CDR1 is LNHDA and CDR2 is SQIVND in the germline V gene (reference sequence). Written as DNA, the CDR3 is TGTGCCAGTCAGGACACGGAGGACTACGAGCAGTACTTC. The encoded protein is CASQDTEDYEQYF.

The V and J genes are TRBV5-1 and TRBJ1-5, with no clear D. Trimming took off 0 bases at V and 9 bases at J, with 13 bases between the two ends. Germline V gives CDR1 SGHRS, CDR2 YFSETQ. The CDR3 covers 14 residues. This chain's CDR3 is CASSLGGTLAPQHF. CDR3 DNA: TGCGCCAGCAGCTTGGGCGGTACGTTGGCGCCCCAGCATTTT.

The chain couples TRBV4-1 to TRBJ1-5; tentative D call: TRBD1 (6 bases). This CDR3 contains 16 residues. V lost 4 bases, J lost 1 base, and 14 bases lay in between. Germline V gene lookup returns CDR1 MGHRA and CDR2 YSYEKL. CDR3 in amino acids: CASSPPAGESNQPQHF. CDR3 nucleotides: TGCGCCAGCAGCCCCCCCGCAGGGGAGAGCAATCAGCCCCAGCATTTT.

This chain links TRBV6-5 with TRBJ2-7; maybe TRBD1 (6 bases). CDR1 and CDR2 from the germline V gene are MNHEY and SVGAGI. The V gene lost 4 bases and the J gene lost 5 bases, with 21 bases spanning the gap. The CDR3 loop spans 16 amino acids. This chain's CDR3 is CASSSDIYRVIHEQYF. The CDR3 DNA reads TGTGCCAGCAGTTCAGACATCTACAGGGTAATCCACGAGCAGTACTTC.

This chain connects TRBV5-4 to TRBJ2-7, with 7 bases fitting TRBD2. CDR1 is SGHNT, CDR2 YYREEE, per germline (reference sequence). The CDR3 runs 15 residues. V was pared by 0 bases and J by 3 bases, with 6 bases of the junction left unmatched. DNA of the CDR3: TGTGCCAGCAGCTTGGAGTCACCGGGGGGCTACGAGCAGTACTTC. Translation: CASSLESPGGYEQYF.